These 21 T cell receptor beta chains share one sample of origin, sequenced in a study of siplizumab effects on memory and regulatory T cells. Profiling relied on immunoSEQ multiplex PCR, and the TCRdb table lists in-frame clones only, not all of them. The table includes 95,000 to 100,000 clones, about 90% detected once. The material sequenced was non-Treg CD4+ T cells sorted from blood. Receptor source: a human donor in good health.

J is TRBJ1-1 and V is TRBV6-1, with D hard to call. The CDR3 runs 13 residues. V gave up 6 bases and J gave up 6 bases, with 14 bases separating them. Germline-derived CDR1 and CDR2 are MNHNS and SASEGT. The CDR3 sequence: CASSPRPGAEAFF. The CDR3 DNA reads TGTGCCAGCAGCCCCAGGCCGGGAGCTGAAGCTTTCTTT.

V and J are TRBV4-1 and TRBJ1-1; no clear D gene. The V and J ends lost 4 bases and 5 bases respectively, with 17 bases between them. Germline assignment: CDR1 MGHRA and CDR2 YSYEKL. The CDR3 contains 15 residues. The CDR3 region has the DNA TGCGCCAGCAGCCCAGGCGAGTACCTGGGGACTGAAGCTTTCTTT. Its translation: CASSPGEYLGTEAFF.

CDR3 protein: CASSDPGTGGGETQYF. CDR3 in DNA: TGTGCCAGCAGCGACCCCGGGACAGGGGGTGGAGAGACCCAGTACTTC. The chain has TRBV7-2 and TRBJ2-5; 11 bases fit TRBD1. This CDR3 comprises 16 residues. V shed 5 bases and J 4 bases; nucleotides not matched to a gene: 9. Germline V gives CDR1 SGHTA, CDR2 FQGNSA.

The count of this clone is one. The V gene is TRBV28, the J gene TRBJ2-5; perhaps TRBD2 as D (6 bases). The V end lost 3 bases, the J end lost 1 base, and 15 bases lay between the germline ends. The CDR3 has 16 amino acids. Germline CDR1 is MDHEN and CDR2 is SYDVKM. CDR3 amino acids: CASSLGRRELQETQYF. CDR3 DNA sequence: TGTGCCAGCAGTTTGGGGCGGCGGGAACTCCAAGAGACCCAGTACTTC.

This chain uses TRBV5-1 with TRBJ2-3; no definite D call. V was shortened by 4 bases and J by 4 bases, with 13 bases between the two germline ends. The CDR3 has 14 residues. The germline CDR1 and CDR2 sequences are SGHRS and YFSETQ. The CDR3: CASSLNVGSDTQYF. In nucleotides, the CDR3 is TGCGCCAGCAGCCTCAATGTAGGGTCAGATACGCAGTATTTT.

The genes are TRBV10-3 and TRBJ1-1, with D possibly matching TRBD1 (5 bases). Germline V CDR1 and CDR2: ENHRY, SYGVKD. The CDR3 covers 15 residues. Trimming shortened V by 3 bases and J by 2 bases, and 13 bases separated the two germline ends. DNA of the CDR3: TGTGCCATCAGTGACAGAAGGACACCTAACACTGAAGCTTTCTTT. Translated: CAISDRRTPNTEAFF.

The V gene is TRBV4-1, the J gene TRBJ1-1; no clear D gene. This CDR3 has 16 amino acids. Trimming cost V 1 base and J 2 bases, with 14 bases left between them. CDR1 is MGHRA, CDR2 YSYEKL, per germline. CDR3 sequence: CASSQGPRGRNTEAFF. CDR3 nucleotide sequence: TGCGCCAGCAGCCAAGGGCCAAGAGGGAGAAACACTGAAGCTTTCTTT.

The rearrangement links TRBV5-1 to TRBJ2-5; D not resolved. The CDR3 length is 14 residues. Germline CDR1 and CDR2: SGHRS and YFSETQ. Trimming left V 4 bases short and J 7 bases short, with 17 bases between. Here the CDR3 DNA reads TGCGCCAGCAGCCTCGGGCTCCAGTCGGGGACCCAGTACTTC. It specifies CASSLGLQSGTQYF. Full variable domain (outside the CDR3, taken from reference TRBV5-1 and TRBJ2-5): KAGVTQTPRYLIKTRGQQVTLSCSPISGHRSVSWYQQTPGQGLQFLFEYFSETQRNKGNFPGRFSGRQFSNSRSEMNVSTLELGDSALYLCASSLGLQSGTQYFGPGTRLLVL.

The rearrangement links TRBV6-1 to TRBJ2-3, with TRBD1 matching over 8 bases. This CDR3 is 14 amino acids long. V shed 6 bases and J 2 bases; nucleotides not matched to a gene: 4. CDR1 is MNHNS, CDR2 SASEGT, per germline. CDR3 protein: CASSRDRNTDTQYF. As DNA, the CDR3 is TGTGCCAGCAGCCGGGACAGGAACACAGATACGCAGTATTTT.

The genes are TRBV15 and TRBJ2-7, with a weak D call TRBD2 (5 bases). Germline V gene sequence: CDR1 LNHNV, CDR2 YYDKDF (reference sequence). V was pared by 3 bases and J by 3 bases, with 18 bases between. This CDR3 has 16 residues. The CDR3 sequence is CATSSWVRGGFYEQYF. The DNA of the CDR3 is TGTGCCACCAGCAGTTGGGTCCGGGGTGGCTTCTACGAGCAGTACTTC. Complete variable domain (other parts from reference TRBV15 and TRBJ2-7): DAMVIQNPRYQVTQFGKPVTLSCSQTLNHNVMYWYQQKSSQAPKLLFHYYDKDFNNEADTPDNFQSRRPNTSFCFLDIRSPGLGDTAMYLCATSSWVRGGFYEQYFGPGTRLTVT.

CDR3 sequence reads: CASSSPGLAGVEQYF. In DNA, the CDR3 is TGTGCCAGCAGTTCCCCGGGACTAGCGGGAGTCGAGCAGTACTTC. The rearrangement uses TRBV11-2 and TRBJ2-7; 14 bases are shared with TRBD2. Germline CDR1 and CDR2: SGHAT and FQNNGV. With V trimmed by 6 bases and J by 6 bases, 7 bases remained unmatched. The CDR3 contains 15 residues.

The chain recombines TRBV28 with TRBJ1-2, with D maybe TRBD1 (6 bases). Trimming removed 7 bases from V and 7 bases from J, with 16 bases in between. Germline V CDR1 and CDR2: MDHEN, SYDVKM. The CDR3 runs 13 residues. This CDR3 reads CASTEAGEGGYTF. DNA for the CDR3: TGTGCCAGCACCGAGGCAGGGGAGGGTGGCTACACCTTC.

CDR3 residues: CSAETGVRYGYTF. CDR3 nucleotide sequence: TGCAGCGCCGAGACAGGGGTACGATATGGCTACACCTTC. The chain recombines TRBV29-1 with TRBJ1-2, with 8 bases that match TRBD1. After removal of 7 bases from V and 5 bases from J, the junction contained 9 bases not matched to a gene. The CDR3 runs 13 residues. Germline V gene lookup returns CDR1 SQVTM and CDR2 ANQGSEA.

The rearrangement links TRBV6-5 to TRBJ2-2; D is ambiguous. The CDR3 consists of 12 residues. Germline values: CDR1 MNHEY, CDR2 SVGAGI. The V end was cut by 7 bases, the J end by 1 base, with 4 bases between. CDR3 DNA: TGTGCCAGCAAGGGGAACACCGGGGAGCTGTTTTTT. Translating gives CASKGNTGELFF.

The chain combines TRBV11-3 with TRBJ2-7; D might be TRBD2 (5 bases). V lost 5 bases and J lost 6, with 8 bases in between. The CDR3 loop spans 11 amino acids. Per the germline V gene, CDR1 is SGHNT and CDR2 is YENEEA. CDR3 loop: CASSVRGEQYF. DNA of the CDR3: TGTGCCAGCAGCGTACGGGGCGAGCAGTACTTC. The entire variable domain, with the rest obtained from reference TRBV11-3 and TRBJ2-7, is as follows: EAGVVQSPRYKIIEKKQPVAFWCNPISGHNTLYWYLQNLGQGPELLIRYENEEAVDDSQLPKDRFSAERLKGVDSTLKIQPAELGDSAVYLCASSVRGEQYFGPGTRLTVT.

The CDR3: CASSPLEQGVEQYF. In DNA, the CDR3 is TGTGCCAGCTCACCTCTCGAACAGGGTGTCGAGCAGTACTTC. V and J are TRBV18 and TRBJ2-7; perhaps TRBD1 as D (6 bases). V lost 3 bases and J 6 bases, leaving 15 bases between the germline ends. CDR3 length: 14 residues. The germline V gene encodes CDR1 KGHSH and CDR2 LQKENI.

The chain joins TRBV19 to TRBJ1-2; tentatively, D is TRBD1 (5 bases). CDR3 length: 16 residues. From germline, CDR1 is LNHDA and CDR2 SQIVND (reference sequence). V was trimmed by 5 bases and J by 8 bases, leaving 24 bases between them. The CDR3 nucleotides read TGTGCCAGTAGTGCCATCGCAGGCCTGCATGGGGGAGGCTACACCTTC. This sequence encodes CASSAIAGLHGGGYTF.

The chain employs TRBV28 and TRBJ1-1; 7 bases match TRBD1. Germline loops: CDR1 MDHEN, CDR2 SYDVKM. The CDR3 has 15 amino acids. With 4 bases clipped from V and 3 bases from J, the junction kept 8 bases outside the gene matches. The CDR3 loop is CASSSTAGGHTEAFF. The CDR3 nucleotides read TGTGCCAGCAGTTCGACTGCAGGGGGACACACTGAAGCTTTCTTT.

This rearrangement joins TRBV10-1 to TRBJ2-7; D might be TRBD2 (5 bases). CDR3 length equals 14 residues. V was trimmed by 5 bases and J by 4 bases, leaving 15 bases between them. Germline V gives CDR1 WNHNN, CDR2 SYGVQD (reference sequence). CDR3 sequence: CASSRTGSTYEQYF. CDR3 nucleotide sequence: TGCGCCAGCAGTAGAACGGGGTCTACTTACGAGCAGTACTTC.

The CDR3 DNA is TGTGCCATCAGTGGGACCGACTCTGGAAACACCATATATTTT. Protein: CAISGTDSGNTIYF. The chain combines TRBV10-3 with TRBJ1-3; D not resolved. Germline V CDR1 and CDR2: ENHRY, SYGVKD. The length of the CDR3 is 14 residues. The ends were cut back, 4 bases at V and 0 bases at J, with 7 bases in the middle.

The CDR3 region is CASSGGQGVGSHILAKNIQYF. DNA for the CDR3: TGTGCCAGCAGCGGGGGACAGGGGGTCGGTTCCCATATACTAGCCAAAAACATTCAGTACTTC. The chain employs TRBV7-8 and TRBJ2-4; 11 bases are a match to TRBD1. The V gene end was trimmed by 5 bases and the J gene end by 0 bases; junction bases not matched to a gene: 18. CDR3 size: 21 residues. Germline V gene data show CDR1 as SGHVS and CDR2 as FQNEAQ.